The next 10 T cell receptor beta chains were all read from a single sample in a study of cytomegalovirus exposure and HLA in healthy donors. The PCR used 60 Vbeta and 13 Jbeta primers. Libraries were prepared by immunoSEQ multiplex PCR; TCRdb keeps only in-frame clonotypes and omits some of them. The sample carries 210,000 or so clones, around 80% recorded once. The sample consisted of PBMCs. The receptors derive from a girl aged 2-10 years in good health and CMV-seronegative.

V and J are TRBV2 and TRBJ2-5; 8 nucleotides line up with TRBD2. CDR1 is SNHLY and CDR2 is FYNNEI in the germline V gene. V trimming: 7 bases; J trimming: 5 bases; junction bases outside the gene matches: 18. The CDR3 totals 17 residues. This CDR3 is CASTEGGAGAAWETQYF. The CDR3 coding sequence is TGTGCCAGCACCGAAGGTGGAGCGGGGGCCGCTTGGGAGACCCAGTACTTC.

The V and J genes are TRBV6-5 and TRBJ2-5; 9 bases are shared with TRBD1. V gave up 7 bases and J gave up 7 bases; unmatched junction bases: 7. CDR3 size: 13 residues. Per germline, CDR1 MNHEY and CDR2 SVGAGI. The CDR3 coding sequence is TGTGCCAGCACCGTGGACAGGGGAGGGACCCAGTACTTC. Amino acids: CASTVDRGGTQYF.

The chain links TRBV6-4 to TRBJ2-1; D is possibly TRBD1 (6 bases). The CDR3 length is 15 residues. V was cut by 2 bases and J by 0 bases, with 8 bases left in between. CDR1 and CDR2 (germline): MRHNA, SNTAGT. DNA of the CDR3: TGTGCCAGCAGTGACGAGGGGGTCTCCTACAATGAGCAGTTCTTC. Residues: CASSDEGVSYNEQFF.

The V and J genes are TRBV5-6 and TRBJ2-7; 7 bases fit TRBD2. Per germline, CDR1 SGHDT and CDR2 YYEEEE. Trimming took 4 bases from V and 2 from J; bases not matched to a gene: 9. This CDR3 has 15 amino acids. CDR3 coding DNA: TGTGCCAGCAGCCGAGGTCTAGCGGAGGCCTACGAGCAGTACTTC. The encoded protein is CASSRGLAEAYEQYF.

This rearrangement joins TRBV7-9 to TRBJ2-3; the D gene is possibly TRBD1 (6 bases). The CDR3 length is 16 residues. Germline V CDR1 and CDR2: SEHNR, FQNEAQ (reference sequence). Trimming removed 5 bases from V and 1 base from J, with 16 bases in between. As DNA, the CDR3 is TGTGCCAGCAGCGGTGGTAGGGGGACCGGCACAGATACGCAGTATTTT. This encodes CASSGGRGTGTDTQYF.

Remarks on this clone: This sample also contains other DNA sequences that code for the same CDR3. The chain carries TRBV19 and TRBJ1-1; the match to TRBD1 covers 8 bases. The V gene end was trimmed by 8 bases and the J gene end by 4 bases; junction bases not matched to a gene: 3. CDR3 size: 12 residues. CDR1 is LNHDA, CDR2 SQIVND, per germline (reference sequence). This chain's CDR3 is CASGQGGTEAFF. The CDR3 DNA is TGTGCCAGTGGACAGGGTGGCACTGAAGCTTTCTTT. Together with reference TRBV19 and TRBJ1-1, the CDR3 gives the full variable domain: DGGITQSPKYLFRKEGQNVTLSCEQNLNHDAMYWYRQDPGQGLRLIYYSQIVNDFQKGDIAEGYSVSREKKESFPLTVTSAQKNPTAFYLCASGQGGTEAFFGQGTRLTVV.

This clone was counted once. The rearrangement links TRBV27 to TRBJ1-2; D uncertain. The CDR3 contains 14 residues. Germline CDR1 and CDR2: MNHEY and SMNVEV (reference sequence). The V end lost 4 bases, the J end lost 0 bases, and 9 bases lay between the germline ends. The CDR3 region is CASSSLLTNYGYTF. The CDR3, as DNA: TGTGCCAGCAGTTCCCTGCTAACTAACTATGGCTACACCTTC.

This clone appeared a few times. The chain recombines TRBV18 with TRBJ2-7; 9 nucleotides match TRBD1. The CDR3 totals 14 residues. V shed 4 bases, J shed 8 bases, and the junction held 9 bases outside the gene matches. Germline values: CDR1 KGHSH, CDR2 LQKENI. CDR3 in amino acids: CASSLSGTGYQQYF. In DNA form, the CDR3 reads TGTGCCAGCTCACTCTCCGGGACAGGGTACCAGCAGTACTTC.

The chain carries TRBV6-1 and TRBJ2-7, with 10 bases fitting TRBD1. In germline, CDR1 is MNHNS, CDR2 SASEGT. This CDR3 is built from 14 residues. V shed 10 bases, J shed 3 bases, and the junction held 9 bases outside the gene matches. The CDR3 loop reads CAIGPGQGHYEQYF. The CDR3 DNA sequence: TGTGCCATCGGACCGGGACAGGGGCACTACGAGCAGTACTTC.

The chain couples TRBV5-5 to TRBJ1-3; D gene ambiguous. Germline CDR1 SGHKS, CDR2 YYEKEE (reference sequence). The CDR3 spans 16 residues. The ends were cut back, 0 bases at V and 1 base at J, with 11 bases in the middle. CDR3 bases: TGTGCCAGCAGCTTGGCCAGCGGGAGGTCTGGAAACACCATATATTTT. Translating it yields CASSLASGRSGNTIYF.